One sample yielded the 13 T cell receptor beta chains listed below, sequenced in a study of vaccination and CD4 T cells after COVID-19. Their specific antigens are unknown. The Oncomine TCR Beta short-read assay was what sequenced the DNA obtained from cultured CD4+ T cells. From the PCR reads, TCRdb called clonotypes with MiXCR, one entry per CDR3 protein. The profile covers about 12,000 distinct CDR3 sequences, with under 35% appearing a single time and roughly 14% taken by the ten largest. Treatment meaning: roughly nine-day PBMC culture with coronavirus spike peptide pools or control peptides (ViraFEST assay). Sequencing used CD4+ T cells from blood, cultured in vitro, obtained after SARS-CoV-2 vaccination. These receptors all come from a human donor who had recovered from COVID-19.

For the CDR3, the DNA is TGTGCCAGCAGCCGCGGTGGCTATAACACCGGGGAGCTGTTTTTT. Protein product: CASSRGGYNTGELFF. The V and J genes are TRBV7-3 and TRBJ2-2; D is uncertain. CDR1 and CDR2 (germline): SGHTA, FQGTGA. This CDR3 is 15 amino acids long. Trimming pared 5 bases from V and 2 bases from J, leaving 12 bases between.

The V call is TRBV7-8, the J call TRBJ1-4; TRBD1 agrees at 7 bases. The CDR3 runs to 17 residues. Germline assignment: CDR1 SGHVS and CDR2 FQNEAQ. Trimming took 5 bases from V and 4 from J; bases not matched to a gene: 13. The DNA of the CDR3 is TGTGCCAGCAGCCCCAGGGGGGGAGTGGTGAATAATGAAAAACTGTTTTTT. Encoded protein: CASSPRGGVVNNEKLFF.

The rearrangement uses TRBV19 and TRBJ2-1; the D is unclear. The CDR3 sequence is 13 residues long. Germline CDR1 and CDR2: LNHDA and SQIVND (reference sequence). Trimming cost V 7 bases and J 3 bases, with 10 bases left between them. DNA of the CDR3: TGTGCCAGTACTCGAGCTAACTACAATGAGCAGTTCTTC. Its protein product is CASTRANYNEQFF.

By share, this clonotype ranks as medium-sized. The chain combines TRBV20-1 with TRBJ2-1; TRBD2 matches at 7 bases. The CDR3 has 14 amino acids. J lost 7 bases, V lost 5 bases, and 11 bases had no gene match. Germline V gene sequence: CDR1 DFQATT, CDR2 SNEGSKA (reference sequence). The CDR3 nucleotides read TGCAGTGCTCTACTCTCGCGGGAGTTAAATGAGCAGTTCTTC. Its translation is CSALLSRELNEQFF.

The V and J genes are TRBV6-2 or TRBV6-3 and TRBJ2-7; 10 bases are a match to TRBD2. The CDR3 sequence is 15 residues long. After removal of 2 bases from V and 7 bases from J, the junction contained 8 bases not matched to a gene. Germline CDR1 is MNHEY and CDR2 is SVGEGT. The CDR3 nucleotides are TGTGCCAGCAGTTACCTTCTAGCGGGAGTAGGGGAGCAGTACTTC. Its translation is CASSYLLAGVGEQYF.

This chain uses TRBV28 with TRBJ2-7, with TRBD1 identical over 8 bases. Germline-derived CDR1 and CDR2 are MDHEN and SYDVKM. This CDR3 region has 15 residues. J was trimmed by 5 bases and V by 4 bases; bases with no gene match: 10. CDR3 residues: CASSSGRGRFHEQYF. The CDR3 nucleotides are TGTGCCAGCAGTTCAGGCAGGGGGCGCTTCCACGAGCAGTACTTC. The variable domain in full, completed from reference TRBV28 and TRBJ2-7, reads DVKVTQSSRYLVKRTGEKVFLECVQDMDHENMFWYRQDPGLGLRLIYFSYDVKMKEKGDIPEGYSVSREKKERFSLILESASTNQTSMYLCASSSGRGRFHEQYFGPGTRLTVT.

V and J are TRBV5-1 and TRBJ1-1, with 12 bases identical to TRBD1. The germline gives CDR1 SGHRS, CDR2 YFSETQ. CDR3 size: 16 residues. V shed 4 bases, J shed 5 bases, and the junction held 9 bases outside the gene matches. The CDR3 is CASSNRDRGPVTEAFF. For the CDR3, the DNA is TGCGCCAGCAGCAACCGGGACAGGGGGCCTGTGACTGAAGCTTTCTTT.

Only one count was recorded for this clonotype. The V call is TRBV4-2, the J call TRBJ2-7; D is possibly TRBD2 (6 bases). The CDR3 runs to 16 residues. CDR1 and CDR2 (germline): LGHNA, YNFKEQ. V lost 0 bases to trimming and J lost 1 base, with 13 bases between them. The CDR3 protein is CASSQEWQAGSYEQYF. The CDR3 DNA follows: TGTGCCAGCAGCCAAGAGTGGCAGGCGGGATCCTACGAGCAGTACTTC.

This chain uses TRBV5-4 with TRBJ2-2; D gene ambiguous. CDR1 is SGHNT and CDR2 is YYREEE in the germline V gene (reference sequence). V lost 4 bases, J lost 4 bases, and 2 bases lay in between. This CDR3 comprises 11 residues. The CDR3 here is CASSTTGELFF. The CDR3 DNA reads as TGTGCCAGCAGCACCACCGGGGAGCTGTTTTTT. Using reference TRBV5-4 and TRBJ2-2 for the parts outside the CDR3, the full variable domain is ETGVTQSPTHLIKTRGQQVTLRCSSQSGHNTVSWYQQALGQGPQFIFQYYREEENGRGNFPPRFSGLQFPNYSSELNVNALELDDSALYLCASSTTGELFFGEGSRLTVL.

By share, this clonotype ranks as medium-sized. The chain joins TRBV7-9 to TRBJ2-1, with D possibly called TRBD1 or TRBD2 (6 bases each). Germline V lookup: CDR1 SEHNR, CDR2 FQNEAQ (reference sequence). There are 16 residues in the CDR3. V lost 5 bases, J lost 5 bases, and 19 bases lay in between. CDR3 DNA: TGTGCCAGCAGCCCACGCGGACGGGGGCGAAACAATGAGCAGTTCTTC. Its protein product is CASSPRGRGRNNEQFF. Full variable domain (rest looked up from reference TRBV7-9 and TRBJ2-1): DTGVSQNPRHKITKRGQNVTFRCDPISEHNRLYWYRQTLGQGPEFLTYFQNEAQLEKSRLLSDRFSAERPKGSFSTLEIQRTEQGDSAMYLCASSPRGRGRNNEQFFGPGTRLTVL.

This clonotype was observed a few times. CDR3 coding DNA: TGTGCCAGTAGTGCCGACAGGGGTCGGGGTTACGAGCAGTACTTC. Translation: CASSADRGRGYEQYF. The chain recombines TRBV19 with TRBJ2-7, with 8 bases fitting TRBD1. In germline, CDR1 is LNHDA, CDR2 SQIVND (reference sequence). The CDR3 totals 15 residues. Trimming removed 5 bases from V and 4 bases from J; junction bases left unmatched: 10.

In DNA, the CDR3 is TGTGCCAGCAGGCGGACGGAAAGTGGCTACACCTTC. Translation gives CASRRTESGYTF. The chain has TRBV6-2 or TRBV6-3 and TRBJ1-2; D is unresolved. From germline, CDR1 is MNHEY and CDR2 SVGEGT. This CDR3 has 12 residues. The V end was cut by 6 bases, the J end by 7 bases, with 12 bases between.

The chain couples TRBV2 to TRBJ2-7, with D hard to call. V was cut by 6 bases and J by 6 bases, with 18 bases left in between. The germline CDR1 and CDR2 sequences are SNHLY and FYNNEI. The CDR3 totals 14 residues. CDR3 DNA sequence: TGTGCCAGCAGCTTGGCACACGAAGGTGGCGAGCAGTACTTC. It is translated as CASSLAHEGGEQYF. Full variable domain (rest looked up from reference TRBV2 and TRBJ2-7): EPEVTQTPSHQVTQMGQEVILRCVPISNHLYFYWYRQILGQKVEFLVSFYNNEISEKSEIFDDQFSVERPDGSNFTLKIRSTKLEDSAMYFCASSLAHEGGEQYFGPGTRLTVT.